One sample yielded the 20 T cell receptor beta chains listed below, sequenced in a study of cytomegalovirus exposure and HLA in healthy donors. Data came from immunoSEQ multiplex PCR; TCRdb stores just in-frame clones and leaves some out. The sample has more than 250,000 clones, roughly 87% seen once. The material sequenced was PBMCs. These receptors were collected from a woman in her 30s in good health and CMV-seropositive.

The chain combines TRBV5-4 with TRBJ2-7, with TRBD1 matching 8 bases. Germline CDR1 and CDR2: SGHNT and YYREEE (reference sequence). Trimming at V came to 0 bases and at J to 0 bases, leaving 8 bases not matched to a gene. The CDR3 has 17 residues. The CDR3 spells CASSLVPAGQVSYEQYF. Written as DNA, the CDR3 is TGTGCCAGCAGCTTGGTACCCGCGGGACAGGTCTCCTACGAGCAGTACTTC. Full variable domain (outside the CDR3, taken from reference TRBV5-4 and TRBJ2-7): ETGVTQSPTHLIKTRGQQVTLRCSSQSGHNTVSWYQQALGQGPQFIFQYYREEENGRGNFPPRFSGLQFPNYSSELNVNALELDDSALYLCASSLVPAGQVSYEQYFGPGTRLTVT.

V gene TRBV7-3 combines with J gene TRBJ2-1; no definite D call. V dropped 2 bases and J dropped 8 bases, with 16 bases sitting between them. The CDR3 length is 15 residues. CDR1 is SGHTA and CDR2 is FQGTGA in the germline V gene. CDR3 residues: CASSLWSAALDEQFF. The DNA of the CDR3 is TGTGCCAGCAGCTTATGGTCCGCGGCCCTGGATGAGCAGTTCTTC.

The chain carries TRBV27 and TRBJ2-3; D uncertain. The CDR3 contains 14 residues. CDR1 is MNHEY, CDR2 SMNVEV, per germline (reference sequence). Deletions cut 6 bases from V and 2 bases from J, with 12 bases between. CDR3 sequence: CASRLQTFTDTQYF. CDR3 nucleotides: TGTGCCAGCAGGTTACAGACCTTCACAGATACGCAGTATTTT.

This chain joins TRBV4-3 and TRBJ1-1; D is perhaps TRBD1 (5 bases). The CDR3 spans 16 residues. CDR1 and CDR2 (germline): LGHNA, YSLEER. Trimming left V 0 bases short and J 0 bases short, with 11 bases between. The CDR3 DNA reads TGCGCCAGCAGCCAAGATTTCGGGGGTATGAACACTGAAGCTTTCTTT. Its translation: CASSQDFGGMNTEAFF.

The V and J genes are TRBV5-1 and TRBJ2-2; a possible D gene is TRBD1 (6 bases). V was pared by 0 bases and J by 4 bases, with 13 bases between. CDR1 is SGHRS and CDR2 is YFSETQ in the germline V gene. The CDR3 consists of 16 residues. CDR3 sequence reads: CASSLDVGTPTGELFF. CDR3 bases: TGCGCCAGCAGCTTGGATGTGGGGACACCCACCGGGGAGCTGTTTTTT.

The rearrangement links TRBV19 to TRBJ1-1; TRBD1 might be the D (5 bases). The germline V gene has CDR1 LNHDA and CDR2 SQIVND (reference sequence). The CDR3 has 14 residues. The germline V and J ends were trimmed by 1 base and 5 bases, with 11 bases remaining between them. Written as DNA, the CDR3 is TGTGCCAGTAGTATAGTTTTCAGGGATACTGAAGCTTTCTTT. Translation: CASSIVFRDTEAFF.

This clone appeared a few times. The V gene is TRBV6-1, the J gene TRBJ1-5; D not resolved. There are 15 residues in the CDR3. CDR1 is MNHNS, CDR2 SASEGT, per germline. The V end was cut by 4 bases, the J end by 4 bases, with 14 bases between. The CDR3 sequence is CASSASRGDNQPQHF. For the CDR3, the DNA is TGTGCCAGCAGTGCGAGCCGGGGAGATAATCAGCCCCAGCATTTT.

This rearrangement joins TRBV18 to TRBJ1-1; no firm D call. CDR3 size: 16 residues. The germline V gene encodes CDR1 KGHSH and CDR2 LQKENI. Trimming removed 1 base from V and 0 bases from J, with 12 bases in between. The CDR3 loop reads CASSPLSSRVNTEAFF. The CDR3 coding sequence is TGTGCCAGCTCACCACTTTCGTCTCGGGTGAACACTGAAGCTTTCTTT.

The rearrangement uses TRBV14 and TRBJ2-1; 7 bases are shared with TRBD2. CDR3 length equals 14 residues. The V and J ends lost 4 bases and 2 bases, in that order; junction bases with no gene match: 2. CDR1 SGHDN and CDR2 FVKESK come from the germline V gene. The CDR3 loop reads CASSPRGAYNEQFF. As DNA, the CDR3 is TGTGCCAGCAGCCCCCGGGGGGCCTACAATGAGCAGTTCTTC. The variable domain in full, with the rest retrieved from reference TRBV14 and TRBJ2-1, is EAGVTQFPSHSVIEKGQTVTLRCDPISGHDNLYWYRRVMGKEIKFLLHFVKESKQDESGMPNNRFLAERTGGTYSTLKVQPAELEDSGVYFCASSPRGAYNEQFFGPGTRLTVL.

This sequence joins TRBV6-6 and TRBJ1-1, with 8 bases identical to TRBD1. The CDR3 contains 14 residues. CDR1 and CDR2 from the germline V gene are MNHNY and SVGAGI (reference sequence). V shed 5 bases, J shed 5 bases, and the junction held 7 bases outside the gene matches. CDR3 loop: CASSDDRGETEAFF. The CDR3 DNA reads TGTGCCAGCAGTGACGACAGGGGTGAGACTGAAGCTTTCTTT.

This chain links TRBV7-6 with TRBJ2-3, with 13 positions matching TRBD2. From germline, CDR1 is SGHVS and CDR2 FNYEAQ. Trimming took 5 bases from V and 3 from J; bases not matched to a gene: 5. This CDR3 has 16 amino acids. CDR3 amino acids: CASSTSGGARTDTQYF. The CDR3 DNA sequence: TGTGCCAGCAGCACTAGCGGGGGGGCCAGGACAGATACGCAGTATTTT.

The gene calls are TRBV6-5 and TRBJ2-1, with 9 bases fitting TRBD1. Germline V lookup: CDR1 MNHEY, CDR2 SVGAGI. Trimming at V came to 3 bases and at J to 6 bases, leaving 6 bases not matched to a gene. CDR3 size: 15 residues. The chain's CDR3 is CASSYTGQGVNEQFF. The CDR3 coding sequence is TGTGCCAGCAGTTATACGGGACAGGGTGTCAATGAGCAGTTCTTC.

The CDR3 here is CASSVSGGAGTGELFF. The CDR3 nucleotides read TGTGCCAGCAGCGTAAGCGGGGGGGCCGGAACCGGGGAGCTGTTTTTT. The genes are TRBV11-3 and TRBJ2-2; the match to TRBD2 covers 10 bases. The V gene's germline CDR1 is SGHNT and CDR2 YENEEA. Germline trimming cut 5 bases from V and 5 bases from J; bases unmatched to any gene: 8. The CDR3 loop spans 16 amino acids.

This chain uses TRBV5-1 with TRBJ2-7, with TRBD1 matching over 10 bases. This CDR3 is 13 amino acids long. V dropped 5 bases and J dropped 6; count of bases not matched to a gene: 5. CDR1 and CDR2 from the germline V gene are SGHRS and YFSETQ. The CDR3 region has the DNA TGCGCCAGCAGAGGGACAGGGGCTGCCGAGCAGTACTTC. Translation gives CASRGTGAAEQYF.

The V gene is TRBV4-3, the J gene TRBJ2-7; possibly TRBD1 or TRBD2 for D (6 bases each). V gave up 0 bases and J gave up 3 bases, with 9 bases separating them. Germline V gene data show CDR1 as LGHNA and CDR2 as YSLEER. The CDR3 totals 14 residues. The CDR3 loop is CASSQDGGGYEQYF. The CDR3 nucleotides are TGCGCCAGCAGCCAAGATGGAGGGGGCTACGAGCAGTACTTC.

This chain joins TRBV27 and TRBJ1-1, with TRBD1 as a possible D gene (5 bases). Trimming stripped 7 bases from V and 5 bases from J, with 17 bases between. Germline assignment: CDR1 MNHEY and CDR2 SMNVEV (reference sequence). The CDR3 is 14 amino acids. For the CDR3, the DNA is TGTGCCAGCACCCCCGTGGGGGTTGGGACTGAAGCTTTCTTT. Its translation is CASTPVGVGTEAFF.

The V gene is TRBV4-3, the J gene TRBJ2-5; 9 nucleotides match TRBD2. V was clipped by 1 base and J by 4 bases; unmatched bases: 7. The CDR3 runs 16 residues. The germline V gene has CDR1 LGHNA and CDR2 YSLEER. The CDR3 spells CASSQGAASGVETQYF. The CDR3 nucleotides read TGCGCCAGCAGCCAAGGGGCAGCTAGCGGGGTAGAGACCCAGTACTTC.

The V and J genes are TRBV18 and TRBJ2-5; D perhaps matches TRBD1 (5 bases). V was cut by 2 bases and J by 7 bases, with 11 bases left in between. The CDR3 is made up of 13 amino acids. Germline V gene lookup returns CDR1 KGHSH and CDR2 LQKENI. In DNA form, the CDR3 reads TGTGCCAGCTCACCATCAGCAGGGTCGACCCAGTACTTC. As protein: CASSPSAGSTQYF.

V gene TRBV19 combines with J gene TRBJ2-7; 9 nucleotides line up with TRBD2. Germline CDR1 reads LNHDA; CDR2 reads SQIVND (reference sequence). This CDR3 spans 17 amino acids. The V and J ends lost 3 bases and 2 bases, in that order; junction bases with no gene match: 11. CDR3 in amino acids: CASSMILRLAVTYEQYF. The CDR3 region has the DNA TGTGCCAGTAGTATGATTCTGCGACTAGCGGTAACCTACGAGCAGTACTTC. Full variable domain (missing parts from reference TRBV19 and TRBJ2-7): DGGITQSPKYLFRKEGQNVTLSCEQNLNHDAMYWYRQDPGQGLRLIYYSQIVNDFQKGDIAEGYSVSREKKESFPLTVTSAQKNPTAFYLCASSMILRLAVTYEQYFGPGTRLTVT.

The CDR3, as DNA: TGTGCCAGCAGCGCAACCCGGGACCCTGGGCGAGAGACCCAGTACTTC. Encoded protein: CASSATRDPGRETQYF. V and J are TRBV7-8 and TRBJ2-5; D is perhaps TRBD1 or TRBD2 (5 bases each). Trimming removed 5 bases from V and 4 bases from J, with 20 bases in between. The CDR3 length is 16 residues. Germline V lookup: CDR1 SGHVS, CDR2 FQNEAQ.